This T cell receptor (beta chain) comes out of a study of T cells in localized non-small cell lung cancer. A remark on this clone: Its antigen is still unknown.

This table comes from immunoSEQ multiplex PCR, and its TCRdb copy is limited to in-frame clones, with some not included. This table has tens of thousands of clones, about nine tenths appearing once. The study, taken as a whole, reports: It was uninvolved adjacent lung that showed the highest T cell clonality, exceeding tumor. Greater blood T cell density accompanied longer overall survival.

The V end lost 3 bases, the J end lost 2 bases, and 13 bases lay between the germline ends. CDR1 LNHDA and CDR2 SQIVND come from the germline V gene (reference sequence). The CDR3 runs to 15 residues. The sequencing used peripheral blood, collected before any cancer treatment. The chain carries TRBV19 and TRBJ2-5; unclear D gene. The source of this sequence is a man aged 35-69 years with stage I squamous cell lung carcinoma. The CDR3 spells CASSIKGGEQETQYF. Here the CDR3 DNA reads TGTGCCAGTAGTATTAAAGGCGGCGAACAAGAGACCCAGTACTTC.